This is a list of T cell receptor beta chains from one sample in a study of T-cell reconstitution after alpha-beta-depleted transplantation in children. TCRdb re-analysed the PCR reads in MiXCR, keeping a single row per CDR3 protein. This sample has over 200,000 distinct CDR3 sequences, with roughly 10% found just once. Source: PBMCs from the stem cell graft donor, taken from the stem cell graft. The origin of the receptors is a human donor who donated a stem cell graft to a child with acute lymphoblastic leukemia. Each CDR3 is given with its conserved first and last residue. A D gene is named only where the DNA matches it firmly. Clone size is given for some rows only: seen once, a few or many times, or a class if the clone is expanded.

v_call	j_call	clone_size	d_call	cdr3_aa	cdr3_nt
TRBV11-1	TRBJ2-7	.	.	CASSFPASNPGTDSYEQYF	TGTGCCAGCAGCTTTCCGGCGTCGAACCCCGGGACGGATTCCTACGAGCAGTACTTC
TRBV3-1	TRBJ2-1	few	.	CASSQEHEQFF	TGTGCCAGCAGCCAAGAGCACGAGCAGTTCTTC
TRBV12-3/TRBV12-4	TRBJ2-6	many	.	CASRPGTLKNSGANVLTF	TGTGCCAGCAGGCCCGGGACACTTAAAAACTCTGGGGCCAACGTCCTGACTTTC
TRBV2	TRBJ1-5	few	.	CASGFSGDQPQHF	TGTGCCAGCGGCTTTAGTGGGGACCAGCCCCAGCATTTT
TRBV5-1	TRBJ1-1	.	.	CASRANSNTEAFF	TGCGCCAGCAGAGCTAACTCTAACACTGAAGCTTTCTTT
TRBV19	TRBJ1-2	few	TRBD1	CASRPSGQGLNYGYTF	TGTGCCAGTAGACCTTCCGGACAGGGGCTTAACTATGGCTACACCTTC
TRBV7-9	TRBJ2-7	.	.	CASSLALGSSYEQYF	TGTGCCAGCAGCTTAGCGCTGGGGAGCTCCTACGAGCAGTACTTC
TRBV20-1	TRBJ1-1	many	.	CSARGGFPEAFF	TGCAGTGCTAGAGGGGGGTTCCCTGAAGCTTTCTTT
TRBV13	TRBJ1-2	once	.	CASSLEWQGDGYTF	TGTGCCAGCAGCTTAGAGTGGCAGGGAGATGGCTACACCTTC
TRBV29-1	TRBJ1-1	few	.	CSVSSQGHSNTEAFF	TGCAGCGTCTCATCCCAGGGACACTCGAACACTGAAGCTTTCTTT
TRBV12-3/TRBV12-4	TRBJ2-1	many	.	CASSLSLDFRNEQFF	TGTGCCAGCAGTTTATCACTAGATTTCAGGAATGAGCAGTTCTTC
TRBV6-1	TRBJ2-7	few	TRBD1	CASSEGGTETYEQYF	TGTGCCAGCAGTGAAGGAGGGACAGAAACCTACGAGCAGTACTTC